This TCR beta chain is drawn from a study of blood T cell repertoires in COVID-19. In the study overall: Acute and convalescent COVID-19 specimens originated in the United States, Italy and Spain. PBMCs, B-cell-depleted T cells, or T cells were the source of the cDNA or gDNA that made up the material.

The CDR3 is 11 residues long. Trimming shortened V by 11 bases and J by 8 bases, and 15 bases separated the two germline ends. The germline gives CDR1 WNHNN, CDR2 SYGVQD (reference sequence). Sequencing used immunoSEQ multiplex PCR; TCRdb keeps in-frame clones, though not all of them. The sample consists of hundreds of thousands of clones, approximately 90% of them appearing once. This TCR derives from a woman in her twenties or thirties with active or convalescent COVID-19. Material: peripheral blood. The gene calls are TRBV10-1 and TRBJ1-1; D gene uncertain. CDR3 loop: CAVELRWEAFF. CDR3 nucleotide sequence: TGCGCCGTTGAATTACGGTGGGAAGCTTTCTTT.